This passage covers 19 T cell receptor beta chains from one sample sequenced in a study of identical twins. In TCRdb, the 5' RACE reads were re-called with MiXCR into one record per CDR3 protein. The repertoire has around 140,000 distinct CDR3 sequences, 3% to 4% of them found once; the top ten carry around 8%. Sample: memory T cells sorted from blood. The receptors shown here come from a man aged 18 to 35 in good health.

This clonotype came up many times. The CDR3, as DNA: TGTGCCAGCAGCTCATTTCGGGGGATCGAAACAGATACGCAGTATTTT. It translates to CASSSFRGIETDTQYF. This chain connects TRBV11-2 to TRBJ2-3; D possibly corresponds to TRBD2 (6 bases). The V gene's germline CDR1 is SGHAT and CDR2 FQNNGV. This CDR3 has 16 amino acids. The ends were cut back, 4 bases at V and 3 bases at J, with 17 bases in the middle. The variable domain in full, with the rest retrieved from reference TRBV11-2 and TRBJ2-3, is EAGVAQSPRYKIIEKRQSVAFWCNPISGHATLYWYQQILGQGPKLLIQFQNNGVVDDSQLPKDRFSAERLKGVDSTLKIQPAKLEDSAVYLCASSSFRGIETDTQYFGPGTRLTVL.

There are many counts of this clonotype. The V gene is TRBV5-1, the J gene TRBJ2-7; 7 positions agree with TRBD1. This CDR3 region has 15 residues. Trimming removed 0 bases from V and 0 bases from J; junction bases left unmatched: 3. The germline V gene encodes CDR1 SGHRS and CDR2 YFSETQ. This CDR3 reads CASSLGGTASYEQYF. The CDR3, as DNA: TGCGCCAGCAGCTTGGGGGGGACAGCCTCCTACGAGCAGTACTTC.

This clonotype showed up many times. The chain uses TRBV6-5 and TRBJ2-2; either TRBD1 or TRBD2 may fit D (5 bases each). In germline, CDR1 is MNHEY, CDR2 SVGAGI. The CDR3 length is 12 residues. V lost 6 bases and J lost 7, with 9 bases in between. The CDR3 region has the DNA TGTGCCAGCAGCCGGGGCGTCGGGGAGCTGTTTTTT. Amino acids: CASSRGVGELFF.

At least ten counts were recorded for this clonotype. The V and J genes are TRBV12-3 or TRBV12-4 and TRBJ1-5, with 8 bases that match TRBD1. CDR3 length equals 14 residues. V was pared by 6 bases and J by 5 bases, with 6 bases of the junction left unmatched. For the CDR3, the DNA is TGTGCCAGCAGACCAGGGGGCGCGGATCAGCCCCAGCATTTT. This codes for CASRPGGADQPQHF.

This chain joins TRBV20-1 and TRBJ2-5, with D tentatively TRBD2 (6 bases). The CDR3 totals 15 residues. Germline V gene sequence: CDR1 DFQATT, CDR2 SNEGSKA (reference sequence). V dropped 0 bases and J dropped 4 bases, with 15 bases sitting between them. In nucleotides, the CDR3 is TGCAGTGCTAGAGATCGGAGGGGTGAGAGAGAGACCCAGTACTTC. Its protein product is CSARDRRGERETQYF.

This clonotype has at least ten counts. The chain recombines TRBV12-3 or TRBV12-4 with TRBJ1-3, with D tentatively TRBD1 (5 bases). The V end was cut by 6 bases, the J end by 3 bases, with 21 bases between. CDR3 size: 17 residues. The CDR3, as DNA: TGTGCCAGCAGCCCCGTCTCGAGCAGGGCTGATGGAAACACCATATATTTT. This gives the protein CASSPVSSRADGNTIYF.

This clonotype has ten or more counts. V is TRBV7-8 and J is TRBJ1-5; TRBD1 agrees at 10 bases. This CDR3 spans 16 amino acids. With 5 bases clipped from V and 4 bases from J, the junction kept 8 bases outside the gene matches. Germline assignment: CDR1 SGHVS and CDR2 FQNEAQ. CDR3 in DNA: TGTGCCAGCAGCCCACCGGGACAGGGGCCGAATCAGCCCCAGCATTTT. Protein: CASSPPGQGPNQPQHF.

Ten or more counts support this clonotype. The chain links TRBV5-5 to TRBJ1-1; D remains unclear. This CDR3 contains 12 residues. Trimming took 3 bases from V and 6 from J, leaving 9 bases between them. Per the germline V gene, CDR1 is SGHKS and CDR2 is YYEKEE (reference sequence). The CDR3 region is CASSSPGAEAFF. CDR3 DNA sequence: TGTGCCAGCAGCTCACCTGGCGCTGAAGCTTTCTTT.

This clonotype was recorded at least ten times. This chain's CDR3 is CSVEETSGYTDTQYF. CDR3 DNA sequence: TGCAGCGTTGAAGAGACTAGCGGATACACAGATACGCAGTATTTT. The V gene is TRBV29-1, the J gene TRBJ2-3; 9 nucleotides line up with TRBD2. Trimming at V came to 0 bases and at J to 2 bases, leaving 3 bases not matched to a gene. This CDR3 is 15 amino acids long. Germline values: CDR1 SQVTM, CDR2 ANQGSEA.

CDR3 coding DNA: TGTGCCAGCAGTGTTGTGGGGTCCAGCACCGGGGAGCTGTTTTTT. Translation gives CASSVVGSSTGELFF. The chain joins TRBV6-1 to TRBJ2-2; the D is unclear. V was shortened by 4 bases and J by 4 bases, with 13 bases between the two germline ends. Germline CDR1 and CDR2: MNHNS and SASEGT. The CDR3 covers 15 residues.

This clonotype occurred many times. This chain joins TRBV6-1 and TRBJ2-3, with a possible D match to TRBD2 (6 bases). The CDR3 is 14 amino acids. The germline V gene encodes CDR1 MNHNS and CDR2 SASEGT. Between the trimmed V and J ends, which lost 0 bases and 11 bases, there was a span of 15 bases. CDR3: CASSEAPSRGGQYF. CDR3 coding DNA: TGTGCCAGCAGTGAAGCCCCCTCGCGGGGAGGGCAGTATTTT.

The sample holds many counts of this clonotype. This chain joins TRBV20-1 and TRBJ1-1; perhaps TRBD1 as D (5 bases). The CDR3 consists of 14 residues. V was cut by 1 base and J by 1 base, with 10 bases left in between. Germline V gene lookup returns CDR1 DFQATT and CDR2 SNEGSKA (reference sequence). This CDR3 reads CSARVPGQNTEAFF. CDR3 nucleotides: TGCAGTGCTAGAGTTCCAGGGCAGAACACTGAAGCTTTCTTT.

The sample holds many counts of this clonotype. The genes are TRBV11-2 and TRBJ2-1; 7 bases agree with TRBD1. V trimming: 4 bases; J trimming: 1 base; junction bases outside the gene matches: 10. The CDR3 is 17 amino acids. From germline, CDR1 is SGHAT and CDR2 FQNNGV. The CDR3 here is CASSYPYRGRSYNEQFF. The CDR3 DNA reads TGTGCCAGCAGCTACCCGTACAGGGGTAGGTCCTACAATGAGCAGTTCTTC.

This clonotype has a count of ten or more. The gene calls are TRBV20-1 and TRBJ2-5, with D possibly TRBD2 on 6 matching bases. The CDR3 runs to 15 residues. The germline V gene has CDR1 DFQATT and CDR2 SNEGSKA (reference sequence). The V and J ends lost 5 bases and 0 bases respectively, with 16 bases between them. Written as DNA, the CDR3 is TGCAGTGCTGCCCCGGGACTTGCGAACCAAGAGACCCAGTACTTC. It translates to CSAAPGLANQETQYF.

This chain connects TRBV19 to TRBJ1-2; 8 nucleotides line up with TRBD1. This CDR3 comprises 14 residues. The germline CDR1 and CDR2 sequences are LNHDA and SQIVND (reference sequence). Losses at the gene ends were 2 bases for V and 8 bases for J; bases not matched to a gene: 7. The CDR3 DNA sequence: TGTGCCAGTAGTATACCGGACAGGGTTCAGGGCTACACCTTC. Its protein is CASSIPDRVQGYTF. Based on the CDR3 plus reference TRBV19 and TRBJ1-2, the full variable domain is DGGITQSPKYLFRKEGQNVTLSCEQNLNHDAMYWYRQDPGQGLRLIYYSQIVNDFQKGDIAEGYSVSREKKESFPLTVTSAQKNPTAFYLCASSIPDRVQGYTFGSGTRLTVV.

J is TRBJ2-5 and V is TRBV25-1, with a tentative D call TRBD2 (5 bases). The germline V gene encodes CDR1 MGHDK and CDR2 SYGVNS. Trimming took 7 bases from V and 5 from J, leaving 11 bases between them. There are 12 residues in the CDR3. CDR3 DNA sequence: TGTGCCAGCAATAACTGGGAGGAGACCCAGTACTTC. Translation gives CASNNWEETQYF.

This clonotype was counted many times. The CDR3 DNA is TGCGCCAGCGGGTCCGAGGGAACAGATACGCAGTATTTT. It specifies CASGSEGTDTQYF. The chain uses TRBV5-1 and TRBJ2-3, with D possibly TRBD2 on 5 matching bases. The germline gives CDR1 SGHRS, CDR2 YFSETQ. The CDR3 loop spans 13 amino acids. The V gene lost 7 bases and the J gene lost 3 bases, with 12 bases spanning the gap.

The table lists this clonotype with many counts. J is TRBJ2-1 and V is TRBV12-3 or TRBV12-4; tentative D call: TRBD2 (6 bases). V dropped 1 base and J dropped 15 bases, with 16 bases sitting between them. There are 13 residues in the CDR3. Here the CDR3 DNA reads TGTGCCAGCAGTTTAGGGGAGGACTCCCACGGGTTCTTC. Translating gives CASSLGEDSHGFF.

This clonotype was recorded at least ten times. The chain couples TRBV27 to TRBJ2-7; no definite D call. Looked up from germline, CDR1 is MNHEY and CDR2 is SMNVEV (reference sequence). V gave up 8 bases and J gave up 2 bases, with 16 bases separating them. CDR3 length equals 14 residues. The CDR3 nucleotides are TGTGCCAGCGTAGCCGGAACCTCCCCCTACGAGCAGTACTTC. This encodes CASVAGTSPYEQYF.